This T cell receptor beta chain was sequenced for a study of blood T cell repertoires in COVID-19. CDR3 length: 15 residues. The ends were cut back, 0 bases at V and 2 bases at J, with 11 bases in the middle. Germline lookup yields CDR1 SGHRS and CDR2 YFSETQ. Here immunoSEQ multiplex PCR was the method, and the copy in TCRdb shows in-frame clones only, minus some. Among a few hundred thousand clones listed, roughly four fifths were seen once. This sequence was found in a person aged 65-85 years with COVID-19, enrolled during active disease. This rearrangement joins TRBV5-1 to TRBJ2-5; a possible D gene is TRBD1 (5 bases). Sequenced: peripheral blood. CDR3 region: CASSLDHRSQETQYF. CDR3 sequence (DNA): TGCGCCAGCAGCTTGGATCACAGGAGTCAAGAGACCCAGTACTTC.